Reported below is one TCR beta chain. An end of the junction does not agree with germline; a read error may underlie this. This sample stems from a study of tumor and adjacent non-tumor tissue in lung cancer. Overall study context: Samples averaged around 3.9 million productive TCRbeta reads each.

CDR1 LGHNA and CDR2 YNFKEQ come from the germline V gene. There are 14 residues in the CDR3. TCRbeta libraries were built with three rounds of nested PCR, modified from ARM-PCR. Using its own MiXCR run on the multiplex PCR reads, TCRdb lists one record per CDR3 protein. The table records under 95,000 distinct CDR3 sequences, less than 75% of them present only once. The template was RNA from unsorted bulk tissue. The receptor comes from a man aged 60 to 75 with non-small cell lung cancer. Sequenced material: lung tumor tissue. The chain uses TRBV4-2 and TRBJ1-3, with D unclear. The DNA of the CDR3 is TGTGCCAGCTGCCAAGACGATTCTGGAAACAACATATATTTT. The encoded protein is CASCQDDSGNNIYF.